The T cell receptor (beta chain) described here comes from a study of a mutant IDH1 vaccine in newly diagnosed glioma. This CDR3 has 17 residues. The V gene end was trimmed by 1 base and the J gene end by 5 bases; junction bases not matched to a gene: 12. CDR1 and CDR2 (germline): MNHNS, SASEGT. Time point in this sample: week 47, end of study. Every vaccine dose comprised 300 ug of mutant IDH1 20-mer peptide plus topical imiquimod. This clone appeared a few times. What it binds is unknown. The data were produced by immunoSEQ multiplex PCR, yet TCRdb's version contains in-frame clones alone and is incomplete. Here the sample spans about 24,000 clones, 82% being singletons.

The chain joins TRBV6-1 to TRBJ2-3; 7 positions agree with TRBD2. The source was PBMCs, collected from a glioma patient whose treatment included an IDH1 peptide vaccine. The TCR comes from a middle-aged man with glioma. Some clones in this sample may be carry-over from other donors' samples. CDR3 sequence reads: CASSEVLSGGRQDTQYF. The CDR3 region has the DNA TGTGCCAGCAGTGAAGTGTTGTCGGGGGGACGCCAAGATACGCAGTATTTT.